The clone carrying this T cell receptor beta chain showed up just once. Germline V gene sequence: CDR1 SEHNR, CDR2 FQNEAQ (reference sequence). Unmatched junction bases numbered 6, after V lost 6 bases and J lost 5 bases. The CDR3 totals 16 residues. The entry originates in a study of CD8 T cells in Susac syndrome. The authors carried out high-throughput sequencing of TCR beta. They applied it to CD8+ and CD4+ T cells obtained from blood. As controls, healthy donors matched for age and sex were used. Random hexamers primed reverse transcription of about 0.5 to 1 ug RNA. The immunoSEQ assay covered 54 Vbeta and 13 Jbeta segments for CDR3. MiXCR, run by TCRdb on the immunoSEQ multiplex PCR reads, gives a single entry per CDR3 protein. This table holds some 190,000 distinct CDR3 sequences, 80% to 95% found once.

Sequences were obtained from CD4+ T cells from PBMCs. This TCR was sampled from a human donor in good health. The chain combines TRBV7-9 with TRBJ2-1; 14 bases map to TRBD2. This CDR3 is CASRLSGLAGDNEQFF. The CDR3 coding sequence is TGTGCCAGCAGATTATCGGGACTAGCGGGGGACAATGAGCAGTTCTTC.